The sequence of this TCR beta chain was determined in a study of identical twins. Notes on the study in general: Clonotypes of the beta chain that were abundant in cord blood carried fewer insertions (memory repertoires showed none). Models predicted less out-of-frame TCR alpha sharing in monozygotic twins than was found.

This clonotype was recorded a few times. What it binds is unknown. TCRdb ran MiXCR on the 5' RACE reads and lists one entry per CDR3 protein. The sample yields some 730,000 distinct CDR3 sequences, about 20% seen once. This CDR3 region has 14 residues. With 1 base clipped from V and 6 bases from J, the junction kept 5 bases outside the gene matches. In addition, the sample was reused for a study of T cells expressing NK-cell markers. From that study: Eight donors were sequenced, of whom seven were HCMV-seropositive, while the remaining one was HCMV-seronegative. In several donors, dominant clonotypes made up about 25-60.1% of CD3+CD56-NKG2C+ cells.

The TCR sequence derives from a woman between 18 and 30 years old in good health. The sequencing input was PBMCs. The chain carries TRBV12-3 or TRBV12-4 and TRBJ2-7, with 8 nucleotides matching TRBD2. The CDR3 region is CASSLGSSGAEQYF. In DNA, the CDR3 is TGTGCCAGCAGTTTAGGGAGTAGCGGGGCCGAGCAGTACTTC.